This TCR beta chain is from a study of T-cell memory formation after mild COVID-19. Whole-study context: Largely donor-specific TCR clusters were found. Study outcomes and limitations: There was a balanced CD4/CD8 profile in clones contracting day 15 to 85, and later expanders leaned CD4+.

TCR alpha and TCR beta cDNA libraries carrying sample barcodes and UMIs were produced by 5'RACE using constant-segment primers. MiXCR, run by TCRdb on the 5' RACE reads, gives a single entry per CDR3 protein. Of fewer than 450,000 distinct CDR3 sequences in the sample, 20% to 25% were seen once. In the case of this clonotype: Its antigen is unknown.

Germline CDR1 and CDR2: GTSNPN and SVGIG (reference sequence). With 3 bases removed from V and 0 bases from J, the gap between germline ends came to 14 bases. The CDR3 runs 15 residues. This chain links TRBV30 with TRBJ1-1, with D possibly being TRBD1 (6 bases). The TCR originated in an adult woman who had mild COVID-19 (a few samples of this study predate the infection). Cell type and time point are not known. Specimen: PBMCs or a T cell subset sorted from them (not recorded which). CDR3 in DNA: TGTGCCTGGAGCCCCCATAGGACAGTGAACACTGAAGCTTTCTTT. Translating gives CAWSPHRTVNTEAFF.